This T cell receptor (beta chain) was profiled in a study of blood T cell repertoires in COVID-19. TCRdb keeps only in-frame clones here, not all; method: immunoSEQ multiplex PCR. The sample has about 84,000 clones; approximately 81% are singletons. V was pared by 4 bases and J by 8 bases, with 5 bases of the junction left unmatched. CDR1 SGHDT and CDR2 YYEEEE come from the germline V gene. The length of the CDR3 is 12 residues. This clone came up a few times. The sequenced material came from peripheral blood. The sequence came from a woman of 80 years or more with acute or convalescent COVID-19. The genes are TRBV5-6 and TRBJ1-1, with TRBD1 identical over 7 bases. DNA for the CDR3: TGTGCCAGCAGCACCCGACAGGGCGAAGCTTTCTTT. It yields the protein CASSTRQGEAFF.